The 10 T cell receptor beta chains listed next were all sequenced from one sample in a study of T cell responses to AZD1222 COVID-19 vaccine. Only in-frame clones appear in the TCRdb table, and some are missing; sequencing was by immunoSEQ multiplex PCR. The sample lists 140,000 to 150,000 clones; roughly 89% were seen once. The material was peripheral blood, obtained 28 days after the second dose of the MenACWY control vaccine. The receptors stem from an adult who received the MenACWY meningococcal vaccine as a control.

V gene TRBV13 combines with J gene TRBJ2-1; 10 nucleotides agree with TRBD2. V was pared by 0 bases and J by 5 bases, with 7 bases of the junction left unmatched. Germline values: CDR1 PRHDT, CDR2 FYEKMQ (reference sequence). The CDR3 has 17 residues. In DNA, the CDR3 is TGTGCCAGCAGCTTAGGCCTAGCGGGAGTGTTCCACAATGAGCAGTTCTTC. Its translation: CASSLGLAGVFHNEQFF. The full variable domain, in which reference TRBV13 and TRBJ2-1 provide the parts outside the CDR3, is AAGVIQSPRHLIKEKRETATLKCYPIPRHDTVYWYQQGPGQDPQFLISFYEKMQSDKGSIPDRFSAQQFSDYHSELNMSSLELGDSALYFCASSLGLAGVFHNEQFFGPGTRLTVL.

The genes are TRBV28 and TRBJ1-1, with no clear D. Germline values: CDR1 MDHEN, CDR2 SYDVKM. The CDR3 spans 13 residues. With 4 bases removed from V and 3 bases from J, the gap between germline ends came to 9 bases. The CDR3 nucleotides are TGTGCCAGCAGTTCTACGTCGGACACTGAAGCTTTCTTT. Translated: CASSSTSDTEAFF.

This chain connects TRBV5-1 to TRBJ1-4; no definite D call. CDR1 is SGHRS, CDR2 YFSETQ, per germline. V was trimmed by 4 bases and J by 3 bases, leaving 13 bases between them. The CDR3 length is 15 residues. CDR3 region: CASSRVGLANEKLFF. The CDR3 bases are TGCGCCAGCAGCAGGGTTGGGTTGGCTAATGAAAAACTGTTTTTT.

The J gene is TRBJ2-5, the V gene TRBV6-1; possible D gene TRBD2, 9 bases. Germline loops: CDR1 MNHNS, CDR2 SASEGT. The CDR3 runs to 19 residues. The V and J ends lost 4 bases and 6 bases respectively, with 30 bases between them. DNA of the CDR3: TGTGCCAGCAGTGCCGGGACAGGTCGGTCTAGCGGGATTTGGAAGACCCAGTACTTC. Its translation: CASSAGTGRSSGIWKTQYF.

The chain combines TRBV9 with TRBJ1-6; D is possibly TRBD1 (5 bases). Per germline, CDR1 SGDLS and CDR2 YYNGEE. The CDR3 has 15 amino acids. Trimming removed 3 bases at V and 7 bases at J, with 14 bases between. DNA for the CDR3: TGTGCCAGCAGCGCATGGGACGGGGGAAATTCACCCCTCCACTTT. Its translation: CASSAWDGGNSPLHF.

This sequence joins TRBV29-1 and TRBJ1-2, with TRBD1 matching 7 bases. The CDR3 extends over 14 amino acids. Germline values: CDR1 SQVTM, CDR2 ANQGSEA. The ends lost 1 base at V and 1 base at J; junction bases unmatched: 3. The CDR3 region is CSVEGRGRNYGYTF. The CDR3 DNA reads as TGCAGCGTTGAAGGAAGGGGGCGTAACTATGGCTACACCTTC.

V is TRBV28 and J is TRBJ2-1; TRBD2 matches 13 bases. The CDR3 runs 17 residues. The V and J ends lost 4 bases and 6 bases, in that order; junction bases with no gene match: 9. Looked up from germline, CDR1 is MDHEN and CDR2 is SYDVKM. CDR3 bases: TGTGCCAGCAGTTCCACTAGCGGGAGGGCCCTCTTCAATGAGCAGTTCTTC. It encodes CASSSTSGRALFNEQFF.

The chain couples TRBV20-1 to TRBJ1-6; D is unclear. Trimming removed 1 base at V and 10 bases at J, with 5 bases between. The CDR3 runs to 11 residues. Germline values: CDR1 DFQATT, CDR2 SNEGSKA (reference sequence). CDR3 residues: CSARVGSPLHF. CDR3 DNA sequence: TGCAGTGCTAGAGTTGGGTCACCCCTCCACTTT.

The CDR3 DNA reads TGTGCCAGCAGTTTGACTAGCGGGAAGAGCGAGCAGTACTTC. This sequence encodes CASSLTSGKSEQYF. This chain uses TRBV6-5 with TRBJ2-7; 11 bases line up with TRBD2. The J segment lost 6 bases and the V segment lost 4 bases, leaving 5 bases of the junction unmatched. This CDR3 spans 14 amino acids. Germline V gene data show CDR1 as MNHEY and CDR2 as SVGAGI.

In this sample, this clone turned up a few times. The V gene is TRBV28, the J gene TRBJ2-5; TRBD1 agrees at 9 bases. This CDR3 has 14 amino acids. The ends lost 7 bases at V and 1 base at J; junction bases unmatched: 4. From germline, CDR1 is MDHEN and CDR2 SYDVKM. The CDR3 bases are TGTGCCAGCACCCGGGACAGGGTCCAAGAGACCCAGTACTTC. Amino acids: CASTRDRVQETQYF. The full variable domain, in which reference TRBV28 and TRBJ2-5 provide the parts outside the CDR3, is DVKVTQSSRYLVKRTGEKVFLECVQDMDHENMFWYRQDPGLGLRLIYFSYDVKMKEKGDIPEGYSVSREKKERFSLILESASTNQTSMYLCASTRDRVQETQYFGPGTRLLVL.